One and the same sample provided the 22 T cell receptor beta chains below, sequenced in a study of blood T cells in healthy people across ages. Using a J-beta primer mix together with a sample-barcoded 5' primer, a second PCR was run for roughly 6 to 12 cycles. TCRdb reprocessed the 5' RACE reads with MiXCR, giving one entry per CDR3 protein. The sample comprises about 650,000 distinct CDR3 sequences, 32% of which are singletons, and 15% rests with the top ten. Sequencing used blood. The receptors were gathered from a woman aged 80 or older in good health.

A remark on this clonotype: This sequence may be a read error, since a much larger clone differs from it by one base. This CDR3 is missing its conserved last phenylalanine or tryptophan, likely due to a read error. This sequence joins TRBV6-5 and TRBJ1-2, with 8 bases aligning to TRBD1. The CDR3 is 14 residues long. Losses at the gene ends were 6 bases for V and 0 bases for J; bases not matched to a gene: 3. Germline V gives CDR1 MNHEY, CDR2 SVGAGI. CDR3 sequence reads: CASRRTGTNYGYTS. DNA for the CDR3: TGTGCCAGCAGGCGGACAGGGACTAACTATGGCTACACCTCC.

This clonotype was seen repeatedly, ten times or more. The chain recombines TRBV2 with TRBJ2-5; no clear D. This CDR3 region has 14 residues. Trimming took off 0 bases at V and 4 bases at J, with 9 bases between the two ends. Germline assignment: CDR1 SNHLY and CDR2 FYNNEI. Here the CDR3 DNA reads TGTGCCAGCAGTGAAGCCCCCAGCCCAGAGACCCAGTACTTC. Translating gives CASSEAPSPETQYF.

Of note for this clonotype: Given a much more abundant clone one base away, this may be a read error. Here the CDR3 reads CASSNPGQSNNKQFF. Here the CDR3 DNA reads TGTGCCAGCAGTAACCCGGGACAGAGCAACAATAAGCAGTTCTTC. The rearrangement uses TRBV25-1 and TRBJ2-1, with 7 bases that match TRBD1. The CDR3 runs 15 residues. CDR1 is MGHDK and CDR2 is SYGVNS in the germline V gene.

This clonotype was found a few times. The chain carries TRBV5-6 and TRBJ1-5, with D uncertain. The CDR3 is made up of 16 amino acids. V lost 0 bases, J lost 2 bases, and 12 bases lay in between. Germline CDR1 is SGHDT and CDR2 is YYEEEE. The CDR3 sequence is CASSLVSDRGNQPQHF. The DNA of the CDR3 is TGTGCCAGCAGCTTGGTTTCCGACCGAGGCAATCAGCCCCAGCATTTT. Based on the CDR3 plus reference TRBV5-6 and TRBJ1-5, the full variable domain is DAGVTQSPTHLIKTRGQQVTLRCSPKSGHDTVSWYQQALGQGPQFIFQYYEEEERQRGNFPDRFSGHQFPNYSSELNVNALLLGDSALYLCASSLVSDRGNQPQHFGDGTRLSIL.

The genes are TRBV7-2 and TRBJ1-1; D is unresolved. The CDR3 covers 14 residues. Germline CDR1 is SGHTA and CDR2 is FQGNSA. V was trimmed by 5 bases and J by 6 bases, leaving 16 bases between them. CDR3 protein: CASSPQDGHPEAFF. For the CDR3, the DNA is TGTGCCAGCAGCCCCCAGGACGGTCATCCTGAAGCTTTCTTT.

The chain employs TRBV7-9 and TRBJ2-4; the D gene is possibly TRBD1 (5 bases). CDR1 is SEHNR and CDR2 is FQNEAQ in the germline V gene (reference sequence). CDR3 length: 17 residues. Deletions cut 6 bases from V and 8 bases from J, with 26 bases between. The DNA for the CDR3 is TGTGCCAGCAGTATATCCCGGGCCCAAGGGGCGATGGACATTCAGTACTTC. This sequence encodes CASSISRAQGAMDIQYF.

The chain carries TRBV6-1 and TRBJ1-1; D is uncertain. The CDR3 totals 11 residues. V lost 2 bases and J lost 7, with 5 bases in between. Looked up from germline, CDR1 is MNHNS and CDR2 is SASEGT. The CDR3 region has the DNA TGTGCCAGCAGTGAACGACTTGAAGCTTTCTTT. The encoded protein is CASSERLEAFF.

CDR3 nucleotide sequence: TGTGCCAGTGGGGGGGCCCTCCCAACTAATGAAAAACTGTTTTTT. This sequence encodes CASGGALPTNEKLFF. This chain links TRBV6-1 with TRBJ1-4; D possibly corresponds to TRBD1 (6 bases). This CDR3 is built from 15 residues. V was trimmed by 9 bases and J by 0 bases, leaving 14 bases between them. The germline CDR1 and CDR2 sequences are MNHNS and SASEGT.

The rearrangement uses TRBV6-5 and TRBJ2-1; D gene ambiguous. CDR3 length equals 17 residues. The germline V and J ends were trimmed by 0 bases and 6 bases, with 18 bases remaining between them. The germline V gene encodes CDR1 MNHEY and CDR2 SVGAGI. The CDR3 DNA is TGTGCCAGCAGTTACTCGATGTCCGATCCGAGATCCAATGAGCAGTTCTTC. Translation: CASSYSMSDPRSNEQFF.

This clonotype was picked up many times. The chain couples TRBV12-3 or TRBV12-4 to TRBJ1-2; D is undetermined. CDR3 length: 16 residues. The germline V and J ends were trimmed by 5 bases and 4 bases, with 20 bases remaining between them. DNA for the CDR3: TGTGCCAGCAGTCCCCTCCTTTCGGGGTACGGCTATGGCTACACCTTC. This gives the protein CASSPLLSGYGYGYTF.

The chain employs TRBV12-3 or TRBV12-4 and TRBJ1-5; 7 bases map to TRBD1. The CDR3 consists of 16 residues. V gave up 6 bases and J gave up 2 bases; unmatched junction bases: 10. CDR3 residues: CASRLRQGEGNQPQHF. The CDR3 coding sequence is TGTGCCAGCAGATTACGACAGGGAGAGGGCAATCAGCCCCAGCATTTT.

This clonotype has a count of ten or more. The chain carries TRBV20-1 and TRBJ2-1; 10 bases fit TRBD2. From germline, CDR1 is DFQATT and CDR2 SNEGSKA (reference sequence). The length of the CDR3 is 14 residues. With 5 bases clipped from V and 6 bases from J, the junction kept 7 bases outside the gene matches. This CDR3 reads CSARSASGGNEQFF. The DNA of the CDR3 is TGCAGTGCTCGCTCGGCTAGCGGGGGCAATGAGCAGTTCTTC.

This clonotype was detected ten times or more. The chain links TRBV24-1 to TRBJ2-1; D gene ambiguous. The CDR3 contains 16 residues. The germline V gene has CDR1 KGHDR and CDR2 SFDVKD. The ends were cut back, 4 bases at V and 0 bases at J, with 12 bases in the middle. Written as DNA, the CDR3 is TGTGCCACCAGTGACGTGAGTGCGGACTCCTACAATGAGCAGTTCTTC. This gives the protein CATSDVSADSYNEQFF.

As concerns this clonotype: A much larger clone lies one base from this, so it may be a read error. This chain uses TRBV19 with TRBJ2-1; D is perhaps TRBD1 (5 bases). From germline, CDR1 is LNHDA and CDR2 SQIVND (reference sequence). This CDR3 has 14 amino acids. As DNA, the CDR3 is TGTGCCCGTAGTATCCCAGGGCAGGACAATGAGCAGTTCTTC. This gives the protein CARSIPGQDNEQFF.

The CDR3 here is CASSLNGRGNEQFF. As DNA, the CDR3 is TGTGCCAGCAGTTTAAATGGACGGGGCAATGAGCAGTTCTTC. The genes are TRBV12-3 or TRBV12-4 and TRBJ2-1, with D tentatively TRBD2 (5 bases). The CDR3 totals 14 residues. V was pared by 2 bases and J by 6 bases, with 11 bases between.

The chain joins TRBV6-1 to TRBJ2-7, with D possibly called TRBD1 or TRBD2 (5 bases each). The CDR3 contains 15 residues. Germline assignment: CDR1 MNHNS and CDR2 SASEGT. Trimming removed 0 bases at V and 0 bases at J, with 9 bases between. The CDR3 loop reads CASSEAGTVSYEQYF. The DNA for the CDR3 is TGTGCCAGCAGTGAAGCCGGGACGGTCTCCTACGAGCAGTACTTC.

J is TRBJ2-6 and V is TRBV7-8; the D gene is possibly TRBD1 (6 bases). Deletions cut 5 bases from V and 12 bases from J, with 17 bases between. The CDR3 sequence is 14 residues long. Germline-derived CDR1 and CDR2 are SGHVS and FQNEAQ. DNA of the CDR3: TGTGCCAGCAGCATGACTTTAAGGGGGAGCGTCCTGACTTTC. Translated: CASSMTLRGSVLTF. Combining the CDR3 with reference TRBV7-8 and TRBJ2-6 gives the whole variable domain GAGVSQSPRYKVAKRGQDVALRCDPISGHVSLFWYQQALGQGPEFLTYFQNEAQLDKSGLPSDRFFAERPEGSVSTLKIQRTQQEDSAVYLCASSMTLRGSVLTFGAGSRLTVL.

J is TRBJ1-1 and V is TRBV12-3 or TRBV12-4; no clear D gene. Between the trimmed V and J ends, which lost 2 bases and 11 bases, there was a span of 12 bases. The CDR3 loop spans 12 amino acids. The CDR3, as DNA: TGTGCCAGCAGTTTAATTTCACGGGCGGCTTTCTTT. It specifies CASSLISRAAFF.

This clonotype was recorded at least ten times. The V call is TRBV5-1, the J call TRBJ2-7, with D hard to call. Trimming took off 0 bases at V and 3 bases at J, with 13 bases between the two ends. Germline V gene lookup returns CDR1 SGHRS and CDR2 YFSETQ. The CDR3 is 15 amino acids. CDR3 sequence: CASSLELGLGYEQYF. The DNA of the CDR3 is TGCGCCAGCAGCTTGGAATTAGGTCTCGGCTACGAGCAGTACTTC.

There are many counts of this clonotype. This chain links TRBV24-1 with TRBJ2-3; weak D call: TRBD1 (5 bases). V was shortened by 0 bases and J by 2 bases, with 11 bases between the two germline ends. CDR1 and CDR2 from the germline V gene are KGHDR and SFDVKD. The CDR3 runs 16 residues. The CDR3 region has the DNA TGTGCCACCAGTGATTTGGGGGCGGATTACACAGATACGCAGTATTTT. Its translation: CATSDLGADYTDTQYF.

The J gene is TRBJ2-2, the V gene TRBV4-1; 7 positions agree with TRBD1. V shed 4 bases and J 4 bases; nucleotides not matched to a gene: 3. The CDR3 covers 14 residues. Germline loops: CDR1 MGHRA, CDR2 YSYEKL. The CDR3 DNA follows: TGCGCCAGCAGCCGCAGACAGGGCACCGGGGAGCTGTTTTTT. It codes for CASSRRQGTGELFF.

The V call is TRBV9, the J call TRBJ2-2, with no clear D. This CDR3 contains 13 residues. The germline CDR1 and CDR2 sequences are SGDLS and YYNGEE. The germline V and J ends were trimmed by 1 base and 4 bases, with 5 bases remaining between them. CDR3 protein: CASSVSGTGELFF. The CDR3 DNA is TGTGCCAGCAGCGTATCAGGCACCGGGGAGCTGTTTTTT.